One and the same sample provided the 31 T cell receptor beta chains below, sequenced in a study of PD-1 blockade in mismatch repair-deficient tumors. The data were produced by immunoSEQ multiplex PCR, yet TCRdb's version contains in-frame clones alone and is incomplete. The data hold more than 85,000 clones, with 82% observed a single time. The input for sequencing was peripheral blood, taken 36 weeks after starting pembrolizumab. These receptor sequences come from an adult with mismatch repair-deficient cancer.

This clone was picked up a small number of times. The rearrangement joins TRBV25-1 to TRBJ2-3, with 10 positions matching TRBD1. In germline, CDR1 is MGHDK, CDR2 SYGVNS. The length of the CDR3 is 17 residues. The J segment lost 5 bases and the V segment lost 1 base, leaving 9 bases of the junction unmatched. Here the CDR3 reads CASSESDGTGVRDTQYF. In DNA form, the CDR3 reads TGTGCCAGCAGTGAATCTGATGGGACAGGGGTGAGAGATACGCAGTATTTT.

This clone was counted a few times. The chain employs TRBV6-1 and TRBJ2-3; tentative D call: TRBD1 (5 bases). Looked up from germline, CDR1 is MNHNS and CDR2 is SASEGT. This CDR3 has 16 amino acids. Trimming pared 4 bases from V and 2 bases from J, leaving 16 bases between. The CDR3 DNA sequence: TGTGCCAGCAGTGCTAAGCGACAGCCATTCACAGATACGCAGTATTTT. Encoded protein: CASSAKRQPFTDTQYF.

This chain links TRBV27 with TRBJ1-4; TRBD1 matches at 10 bases. Germline lookup yields CDR1 MNHEY and CDR2 SMNVEV (reference sequence). There are 17 residues in the CDR3. The V and J ends lost 4 bases and 10 bases, in that order; junction bases with no gene match: 15. The CDR3 DNA is TGTGCCAGCAGTTCCCGGGACAGGGGTTTCCATGATGTAAAACTGTTTTTT. Amino acid sequence: CASSSRDRGFHDVKLFF.

V gene TRBV5-5 combines with J gene TRBJ1-1; maybe TRBD1 (5 bases). Germline lookup yields CDR1 SGHKS and CDR2 YYEKEE (reference sequence). This CDR3 contains 17 residues. Trimming shortened V by 1 base and J by 4 bases, and 20 bases separated the two germline ends. The DNA for the CDR3 is TGTGCCAGCAGCTTGATTTTTTTCAGGGTGTCTAGCACTGAAGCTTTCTTT. Protein: CASSLIFFRVSSTEAFF.

The rearrangement joins TRBV10-3 to TRBJ2-2; D may be TRBD1 or TRBD2 (5 bases each). Trimming left V 5 bases short and J 4 bases short, with 17 bases between. The CDR3 contains 16 residues. Germline V gene sequence: CDR1 ENHRY, CDR2 SYGVKD. The CDR3 protein is CAISWGPQSSTGELFF. As DNA, the CDR3 is TGTGCCATCAGTTGGGGACCTCAATCATCCACCGGGGAGCTGTTTTTT.

The chain carries TRBV30 and TRBJ1-1, with D possibly TRBD1 on 6 matching bases. Trimming stripped 2 bases from V and 5 bases from J, with 15 bases between. Germline values: CDR1 GTSNPN, CDR2 SVGIG (reference sequence). The CDR3 runs 14 residues. CDR3 DNA sequence: TGTGCCTGGAGTTTCCGGGGGCGAAGTACTGAAGCTTTCTTT. Encoded protein: CAWSFRGRSTEAFF. The whole variable domain, remainder taken from reference TRBV30 and TRBJ1-1, is SQTIHQWPATLVQPVGSPLSLECTVEGTSNPNLYWYRQAAGRGLQLLFYSVGIGQISSEVPQNLSASRPQDRQFILSSKKLLLSDSGFYLCAWSFRGRSTEAFFGQGTRLTVV.

This clone was counted once. The CDR3 DNA is TGCAGCGTTGAAGATTGGGGTCCTGCCGGGGAGCTGTTTTTT. Translating it yields CSVEDWGPAGELFF. The chain has TRBV29-1 and TRBJ2-2; D not certain. Trimming left V 0 bases short and J 6 bases short, with 11 bases between. The CDR3 extends over 14 amino acids. Germline CDR1 is SQVTM and CDR2 is ANQGSEA.

The chain employs TRBV6-4 and TRBJ2-3, with D hard to call. This CDR3 region has 14 residues. The germline V and J ends were trimmed by 7 bases and 4 bases, with 15 bases remaining between them. Germline-derived CDR1 and CDR2 are MRHNA and SNTAGT. CDR3 DNA sequence: TGTGCCAGCATTTCGCTAGGTGTCGCAGATACGCAGTATTTT. The encoded protein is CASISLGVADTQYF.

The chain carries TRBV9 and TRBJ2-1, with 9 bases aligning to TRBD2. The V gene's germline CDR1 is SGDLS and CDR2 YYNGEE. V lost 3 bases and J lost 8; bases outside the gene matches: 12. The CDR3 sequence is 16 residues long. The CDR3 nucleotides are TGTGCCAGCAGCGGAGAGTACGGCGGGAGGGCCGATGAGCAGTTCTTC. It yields the protein CASSGEYGGRADEQFF.

The gene calls are TRBV19 and TRBJ2-1, with a tentative D call TRBD1 (5 bases). Trimming took off 2 bases at V and 1 base at J, with 15 bases between the two ends. The CDR3 length is 17 residues. Germline V gene lookup returns CDR1 LNHDA and CDR2 SQIVND (reference sequence). The CDR3 spells CASSINGWAGSYNEQFF. CDR3 nucleotide sequence: TGTGCCAGTAGTATAAATGGGTGGGCAGGGTCCTACAATGAGCAGTTCTTC.

The V and J genes are TRBV7-2 and TRBJ2-1; possibly TRBD1 for D (7 bases). Germline CDR1 SGHTA, CDR2 FQGNSA. This CDR3 comprises 13 residues. The V end was cut by 10 bases, the J end by 7 bases, with 17 bases between. CDR3 region: CATRQGGRNEQFF. The CDR3 nucleotides are TGTGCCACCAGACAGGGAGGTAGGAATGAGCAGTTCTTC.

V gene TRBV4-1 combines with J gene TRBJ2-1; 7 bases fit TRBD2. The length of the CDR3 is 15 residues. V lost 5 bases, J lost 6 bases, and 10 bases stayed unmatched. In germline, CDR1 is MGHRA, CDR2 YSYEKL. CDR3 in amino acids: CASSNTGTIINEQFF. For the CDR3, the DNA is TGCGCCAGCAGCAATACCGGGACTATAATCAATGAGCAGTTCTTC.

The genes are TRBV5-6 and TRBJ2-2; D is ambiguous. The CDR3 has 12 residues. The V gene lost 7 bases and the J gene lost 1 base, with 5 bases spanning the gap. Germline loops: CDR1 SGHDT, CDR2 YYEEEE. In DNA, the CDR3 is TGTGCCAGCCGACGGAACACCGGGGAGCTGTTTTTT. Translating gives CASRRNTGELFF.

The chain employs TRBV7-9 and TRBJ2-6; unclear D gene. The CDR3 is 16 residues long. Germline loops: CDR1 SEHNR, CDR2 FQNEAQ (reference sequence). Trimming pared 5 bases from V and 0 bases from J, leaving 11 bases between. CDR3 loop: CASSLSTFSGANVLTF. For the CDR3, the DNA is TGTGCCAGCAGCCTCTCCACCTTCTCTGGGGCCAACGTCCTGACTTTC.

The chain employs TRBV30 and TRBJ2-1, with 7 bases that match TRBD1. V gave up 2 bases and J gave up 6 bases; unmatched junction bases: 7. This CDR3 comprises 14 residues. CDR1 and CDR2 from the germline V gene are GTSNPN and SVGIG (reference sequence). CDR3 sequence reads: CAWSLPPGGNEQFF. The CDR3 region has the DNA TGTGCCTGGAGTCTCCCCCCAGGGGGCAATGAGCAGTTCTTC.

This clone was picked up a small number of times. J is TRBJ2-2 and V is TRBV30; TRBD2 matches at 8 bases. The CDR3 runs 15 residues. Germline-derived CDR1 and CDR2 are GTSNPN and SVGIG (reference sequence). J was trimmed by 7 bases and V by 1 base; bases with no gene match: 8. CDR3 sequence: CAWSAGLGFSGELFF. The CDR3 DNA sequence: TGTGCCTGGAGTGCGGGACTAGGCTTCAGCGGGGAGCTGTTTTTT. Together with reference TRBV30 and TRBJ2-2, the CDR3 gives the full variable domain: SQTIHQWPATLVQPVGSPLSLECTVEGTSNPNLYWYRQAAGRGLQLLFYSVGIGQISSEVPQNLSASRPQDRQFILSSKKLLLSDSGFYLCAWSAGLGFSGELFFGEGSRLTVL.

The chain employs TRBV6-5 and TRBJ1-1; no clear D. Germline values: CDR1 MNHEY, CDR2 SVGAGI. This CDR3 has 14 amino acids. Trimming removed 4 bases from V and 6 bases from J, with 15 bases in between. DNA of the CDR3: TGTGCCAGCAGTTCCCCCCGGGTCCACCCTGAAGCTTTCTTT. Translation: CASSSPRVHPEAFF.

This chain uses TRBV9 with TRBJ1-2; maybe TRBD1 (5 bases). The CDR3 runs to 13 residues. Deletions cut 4 bases from V and 8 bases from J, with 15 bases between. CDR1 is SGDLS, CDR2 YYNGEE, per germline. Here the CDR3 DNA reads TGTGCCAGCAGCTCTCGGGACCTGGGGGGCTACACCTTC. It specifies CASSSRDLGGYTF.

The rearrangement links TRBV7-2 to TRBJ2-5, with 7 nucleotides matching TRBD2. Germline V gene data show CDR1 as SGHTA and CDR2 as FQGNSA. V lost 1 base to trimming and J lost 2 bases; unmatched junction nucleotides: 4. This CDR3 is 15 amino acids long. The CDR3 DNA reads TGTGCCAGCAGCTTAGGTTCAGCGGGACAAGAGACCCAGTACTTC. Translated, it gives CASSLGSAGQETQYF.

J is TRBJ1-1 and V is TRBV6-1; D unclear. V was pared by 4 bases and J by 5 bases, with 11 bases between. The CDR3 contains 13 residues. Germline V lookup: CDR1 MNHNS, CDR2 SASEGT. Written as DNA, the CDR3 is TGTGCCAGCAGTGTTAAGGGAGGGACTGAAGCTTTCTTT. This gives the protein CASSVKGGTEAFF.

This chain joins TRBV12-5 and TRBJ2-1; 7 bases line up with TRBD2. CDR1 and CDR2 (germline): LGHNT, FRNRAP. This CDR3 has 16 residues. V lost 0 bases and J lost 6; bases outside the gene matches: 8. This chain's CDR3 is CASGLVPSGILNEQFF. The DNA for the CDR3 is TGTGCTAGTGGTTTGGTACCCAGCGGGATTCTCAATGAGCAGTTCTTC.

This chain joins TRBV4-1 and TRBJ2-7, with TRBD2 matching over 13 bases. Germline CDR1 MGHRA, CDR2 YSYEKL. This CDR3 has 16 residues. V shed 1 base and J 3 bases; nucleotides not matched to a gene: 3. The CDR3 spells CASSQGGLAGSYEQYF. CDR3 in DNA: TGCGCCAGCAGCCAAGGGGGACTAGCGGGAAGCTACGAGCAGTACTTC.

This clone was found a few times. The chain joins TRBV9 to TRBJ1-1; 7 bases align to TRBD1. The germline V gene encodes CDR1 SGDLS and CDR2 YYNGEE. V was pared by 3 bases and J by 0 bases, with 5 bases of the junction left unmatched. There are 15 residues in the CDR3. The CDR3 sequence is CASSEGQIMNTEAFF. DNA for the CDR3: TGTGCCAGCAGCGAGGGACAGATAATGAACACTGAAGCTTTCTTT.

The rearrangement uses TRBV4-1 and TRBJ2-1, with unresolved D. V gave up 0 bases and J gave up 3 bases, with 9 bases separating them. The CDR3 totals 15 residues. The V gene's germline CDR1 is MGHRA and CDR2 YSYEKL. The CDR3 sequence: CASSQDTAYYNEQFF. CDR3 DNA sequence: TGCGCCAGCAGCCAAGATACGGCCTACTACAATGAGCAGTTCTTC.

The CDR3: CASSLLQAGQTQYF. CDR3 coding DNA: TGCGCCAGCAGCTTGCTACAGGCTGGACAGACCCAGTACTTC. The rearrangement links TRBV5-1 to TRBJ2-5; a possible D gene is TRBD1 (5 bases). V was clipped by 1 base and J by 6 bases, with 13 bases between them. The CDR3 is made up of 14 amino acids. Germline V lookup: CDR1 SGHRS, CDR2 YFSETQ. Combining the CDR3 with reference TRBV5-1 and TRBJ2-5 gives the whole variable domain KAGVTQTPRYLIKTRGQQVTLSCSPISGHRSVSWYQQTPGQGLQFLFEYFSETQRNKGNFPGRFSGRQFSNSRSEMNVSTLELGDSALYLCASSLLQAGQTQYFGPGTRLLVL.

The V and J genes are TRBV14 and TRBJ2-2, with TRBD2 matching 14 bases. The CDR3 is 18 residues long. Germline values: CDR1 SGHDN, CDR2 FVKESK. V shed 2 bases, J shed 2 bases, and the junction held 4 bases outside the gene matches. CDR3 residues: CASSQTGTSGRNTGELFF. The CDR3 DNA reads as TGTGCCAGCAGCCAAACCGGGACTAGCGGGAGAAACACCGGGGAGCTGTTTTTT.

V usage is TRBV7-9 and J usage is TRBJ2-7, with TRBD2 identical over 11 bases. V trimming: 5 bases; J trimming: 7 bases; junction bases outside the gene matches: 10. This CDR3 contains 15 residues. The V gene's germline CDR1 is SEHNR and CDR2 FQNEAQ (reference sequence). The CDR3 is CASSHPGLAVEEQYF. CDR3 bases: TGTGCCAGCAGCCATCCGGGACTAGCGGTAGAAGAGCAGTACTTC.

This chain uses TRBV7-2 with TRBJ2-5; the D gene is possibly TRBD1 (5 bases). V lost 1 base, J lost 7 bases, and 10 bases lay in between. Germline CDR1 SGHTA, CDR2 FQGNSA. CDR3 length equals 13 residues. Here the CDR3 DNA reads TGTGCCAGCAGCTTAGGGCCCACAGGGACCCAGTACTTC. The encoded protein is CASSLGPTGTQYF. The whole variable domain, filled in from reference TRBV7-2 and TRBJ2-5, reads GAGVSQSPSNKVTEKGKDVELRCDPISGHTALYWYRQSLGQGLEFLIYFQGNSAPDKSGLPSDRFSAERTGGSVSTLTIQRTQQEDSAVYLCASSLGPTGTQYFGPGTRLLVL.

A remark on this clone: One junction end disagrees with the germline gene, perhaps due to a read error. V and J are TRBV7-7 and TRBJ2-7; D is ambiguous. Germline V gene sequence: CDR1 SSHAT, CDR2 FNYEAQ (reference sequence). The CDR3 spans 12 residues. The CDR3 sequence is CASSPSGSEQYF. CDR3 nucleotides: TGTGCTAGCAGTCCGAGTGGTAGCGAGCAGTACTTC.

CDR3 sequence (DNA): TGTGCCAGCTCACCAATCGCGGGACTAGCGGGAGAGTACGAGCAGTACTTC. It is translated as CASSPIAGLAGEYEQYF. This chain connects TRBV18 to TRBJ2-7; TRBD2 matches at 14 bases. The CDR3 runs to 17 residues. J lost 4 bases, V lost 2 bases, and 7 bases had no gene match. The germline V gene has CDR1 KGHSH and CDR2 LQKENI.

This chain joins TRBV7-9 and TRBJ1-2, with 9 bases matching TRBD1. The CDR3 length is 14 residues. The V and J ends lost 5 bases and 3 bases, in that order; junction bases with no gene match: 4. In germline, CDR1 is SEHNR, CDR2 FQNEAQ (reference sequence). CDR3 sequence reads: CASSTGGAHYGYTF. DNA of the CDR3: TGTGCCAGCAGCACAGGGGGCGCCCACTATGGCTACACCTTC.